These T cell receptor beta chains were read from a single sample in a study of a mutant IDH1 vaccine in newly diagnosed glioma. These receptors' antigens are unknown. Only in-frame clones appear in the TCRdb table, and some are missing; sequencing was by immunoSEQ multiplex PCR. The profile shows fewer than 70,000 clones, approximately 90% of them singletons. The input for sequencing was PBMCs, taken from a glioma patient whose treatment included an IDH1 peptide vaccine. The receptors here all came from a man aged 40-49 years with glioma. Both conserved end residues are part of each CDR3. The D gene is left open where the match is weak. Clone size appears in some rows only: once, few, many, or a class for an expanded clone.

-	-	14	TRBJ2-3	TRBV30	CAWSTGRITDTQYF	TGTGCCTGGAGTACTGGACGGATCACAGATACGCAGTATTTT
once	-	13	TRBJ1-6	TRBV5-6	CASSLVVDSPLHF	TGTGCCAGCAGCTTGGTAGTGGATTCACCCCTCCACTTT
-	-	15	TRBJ2-5	TRBV9	CASSPGQGNQETQYF	TGTGCCAGCAGCCCAGGTCAGGGAAACCAAGAGACCCAGTACTTC
once	-	13	TRBJ2-5	TRBV2	CASRRAREETQYF	TGTGCCAGCAGGAGGGCCAGGGAAGAGACCCAGTACTTC
-	-	14	TRBJ1-1	TRBV5-5	CASSLAQGNTEAFF	TGTGCCAGCAGCTTGGCACAGGGAAACACTGAAGCTTTCTTT
-	-	12	TRBJ1-5	TRBV29-1	CSVGGDNQPQHF	TGCAGCGTAGGGGGGGATAATCAGCCCCAGCATTTT
-	-	15	TRBJ2-5	TRBV5-1	CASSLGPRAQETQYF	TGCGCCAGCAGCTTGGGGCCCCGAGCCCAAGAGACCCAGTACTTC
few	-	13	TRBJ1-5	TRBV2	CASSEWGNQPQHF	TGTGCCAGCAGTGAATGGGGGAATCAGCCCCAGCATTTT
once	-	19	TRBJ1-5	TRBV28	CASSPLRTAFDGGNQPQHF	TGTGCCAGCAGCCCCCTGCGGACGGCTTTTGATGGGGGCAATCAGCCCCAGCATTTT
-	-	15	TRBJ2-7	TRBV27	CASSPVPGYPSEQYF	TGTGCCAGCAGTCCCGTCCCGGGGTACCCTTCCGAGCAGTACTTC
-	-	16	TRBJ2-3	TRBV6-5	CASSYFDRGSTDTQYF	TGTGCCAGCAGTTACTTCGACCGGGGGTCTACAGATACGCAGTATTTT